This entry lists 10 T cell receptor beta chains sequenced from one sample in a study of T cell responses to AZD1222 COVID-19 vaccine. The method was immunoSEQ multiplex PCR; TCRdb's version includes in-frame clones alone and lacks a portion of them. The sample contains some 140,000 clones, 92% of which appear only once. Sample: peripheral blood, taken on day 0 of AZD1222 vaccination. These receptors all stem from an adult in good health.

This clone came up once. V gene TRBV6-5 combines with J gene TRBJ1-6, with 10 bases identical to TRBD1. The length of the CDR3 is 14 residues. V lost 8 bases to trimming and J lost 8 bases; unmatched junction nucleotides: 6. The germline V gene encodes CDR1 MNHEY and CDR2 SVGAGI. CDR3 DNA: TGTGCCAGCGTGCGGGGACAGGGGCATTCACCCCTCCACTTT. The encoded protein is CASVRGQGHSPLHF.

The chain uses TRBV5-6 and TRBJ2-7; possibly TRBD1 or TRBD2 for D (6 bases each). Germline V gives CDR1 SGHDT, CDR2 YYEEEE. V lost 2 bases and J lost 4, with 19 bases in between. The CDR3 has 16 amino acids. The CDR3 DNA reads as TGTGCCAGCAGCTTCCCGTTGGCAGGGGAGGCTTACGAGCAGTACTTC. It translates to CASSFPLAGEAYEQYF. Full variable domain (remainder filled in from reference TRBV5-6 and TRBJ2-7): DAGVTQSPTHLIKTRGQQVTLRCSPKSGHDTVSWYQQALGQGPQFIFQYYEEEERQRGNFPDRFSGHQFPNYSSELNVNALLLGDSALYLCASSFPLAGEAYEQYFGPGTRLTVT.

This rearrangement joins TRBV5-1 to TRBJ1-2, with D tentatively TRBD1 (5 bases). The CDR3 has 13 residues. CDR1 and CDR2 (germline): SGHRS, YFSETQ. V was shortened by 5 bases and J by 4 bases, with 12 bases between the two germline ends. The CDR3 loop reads CASSMGRLYGYTF. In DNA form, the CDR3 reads TGCGCCAGCAGTATGGGGCGGCTCTATGGCTACACCTTC.

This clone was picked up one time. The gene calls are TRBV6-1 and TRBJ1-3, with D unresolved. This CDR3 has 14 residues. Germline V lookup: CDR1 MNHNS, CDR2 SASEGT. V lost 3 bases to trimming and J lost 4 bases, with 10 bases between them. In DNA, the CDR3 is TGTGCCAGCAGTGAGAGGAGGGAGGGAAACACCATATATTTT. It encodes CASSERREGNTIYF.

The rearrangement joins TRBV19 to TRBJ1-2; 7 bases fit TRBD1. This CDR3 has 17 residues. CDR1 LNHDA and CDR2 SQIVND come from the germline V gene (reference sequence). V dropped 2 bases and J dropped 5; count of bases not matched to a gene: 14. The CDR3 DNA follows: TGTGCCAGTAGTATACTGAGGGGGCGAGGAAGTGAGTATGGCTACACCTTC. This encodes CASSILRGRGSEYGYTF. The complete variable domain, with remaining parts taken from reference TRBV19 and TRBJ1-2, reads DGGITQSPKYLFRKEGQNVTLSCEQNLNHDAMYWYRQDPGQGLRLIYYSQIVNDFQKGDIAEGYSVSREKKESFPLTVTSAQKNPTAFYLCASSILRGRGSEYGYTFGSGTRLTVV.

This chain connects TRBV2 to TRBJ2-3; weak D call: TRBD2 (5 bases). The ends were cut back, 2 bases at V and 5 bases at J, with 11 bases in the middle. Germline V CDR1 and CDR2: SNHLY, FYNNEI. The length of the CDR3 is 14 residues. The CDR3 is CASSENQAGDTQYF. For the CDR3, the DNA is TGTGCCAGCAGTGAAAACCAGGCGGGAGATACGCAGTATTTT.

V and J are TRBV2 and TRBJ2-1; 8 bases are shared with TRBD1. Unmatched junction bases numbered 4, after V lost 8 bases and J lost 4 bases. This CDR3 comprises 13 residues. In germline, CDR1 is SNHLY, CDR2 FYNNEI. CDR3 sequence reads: CASGRQGYNEQFF. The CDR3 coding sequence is TGTGCCAGCGGTAGACAGGGGTACAATGAGCAGTTCTTC.

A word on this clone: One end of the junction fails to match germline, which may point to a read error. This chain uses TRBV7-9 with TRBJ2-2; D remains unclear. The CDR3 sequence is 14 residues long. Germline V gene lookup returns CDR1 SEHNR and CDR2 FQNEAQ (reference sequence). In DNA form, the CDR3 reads TGTGCCAGCAGCATAGCACAGAGCACCGGGGAGCTGTTTTTT. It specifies CASSIAQSTGELFF.

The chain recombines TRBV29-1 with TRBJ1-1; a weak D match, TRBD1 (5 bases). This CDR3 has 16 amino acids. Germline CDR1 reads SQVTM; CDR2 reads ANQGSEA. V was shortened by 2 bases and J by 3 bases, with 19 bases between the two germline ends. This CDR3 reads CSVEYRTPDVYTEAFF. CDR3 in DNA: TGCAGCGTTGAATATAGGACACCGGACGTGTACACTGAAGCTTTCTTT.

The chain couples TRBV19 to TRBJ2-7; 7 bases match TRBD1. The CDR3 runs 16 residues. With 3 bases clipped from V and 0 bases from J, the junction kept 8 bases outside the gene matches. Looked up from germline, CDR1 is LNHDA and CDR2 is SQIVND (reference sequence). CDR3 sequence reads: CASSIWPGGSSYEQYF. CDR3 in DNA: TGTGCCAGTAGTATTTGGCCAGGGGGAAGCTCCTACGAGCAGTACTTC.